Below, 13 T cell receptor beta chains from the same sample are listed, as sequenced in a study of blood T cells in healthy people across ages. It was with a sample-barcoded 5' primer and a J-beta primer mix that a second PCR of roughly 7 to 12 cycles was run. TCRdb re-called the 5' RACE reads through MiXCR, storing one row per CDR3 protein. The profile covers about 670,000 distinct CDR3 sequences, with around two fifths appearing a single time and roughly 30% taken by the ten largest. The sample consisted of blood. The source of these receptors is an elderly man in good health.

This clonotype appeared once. The CDR3 here is CASSSSYSGRTNNEQFF. Here the CDR3 DNA reads TGTGCCAGCAGTTCCTCCTATAGCGGGAGGACAAATAATGAGCAGTTCTTC. The V and J genes are TRBV6-2 or TRBV6-3 and TRBJ2-1, with 10 bases fitting TRBD2. Germline CDR1 reads MNHEY; CDR2 reads SVGEGT. This CDR3 comprises 17 residues. Unmatched junction bases numbered 13, after V lost 4 bases and J lost 7 bases.

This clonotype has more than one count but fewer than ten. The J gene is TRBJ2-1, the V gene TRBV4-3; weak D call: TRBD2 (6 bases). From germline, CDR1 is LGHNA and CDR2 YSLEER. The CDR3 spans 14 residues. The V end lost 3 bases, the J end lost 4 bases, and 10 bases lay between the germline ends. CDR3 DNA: TGCGCCAGCAGCCAGTTAGCGGAGTACAATGAGCAGTTCTTC. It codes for CASSQLAEYNEQFF.

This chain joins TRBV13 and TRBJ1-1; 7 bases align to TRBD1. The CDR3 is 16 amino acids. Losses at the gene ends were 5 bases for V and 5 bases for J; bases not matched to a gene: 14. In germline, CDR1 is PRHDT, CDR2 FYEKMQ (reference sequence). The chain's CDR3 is CASSNSYRGGKTEAFF. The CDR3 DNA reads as TGTGCCAGCAGCAACTCTTACAGGGGCGGGAAGACTGAAGCTTTCTTT. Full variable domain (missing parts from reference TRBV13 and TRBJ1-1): AAGVIQSPRHLIKEKRETATLKCYPIPRHDTVYWYQQGPGQDPQFLISFYEKMQSDKGSIPDRFSAQQFSDYHSELNMSSLELGDSALYFCASSNSYRGGKTEAFFGQGTRLTVV.

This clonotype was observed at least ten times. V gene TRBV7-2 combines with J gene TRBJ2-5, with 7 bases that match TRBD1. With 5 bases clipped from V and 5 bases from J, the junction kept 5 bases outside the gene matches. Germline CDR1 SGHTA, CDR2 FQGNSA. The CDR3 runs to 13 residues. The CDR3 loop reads CASSQGQMETQYF. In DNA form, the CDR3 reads TGTGCCAGCAGCCAGGGACAGATGGAGACCCAGTACTTC.

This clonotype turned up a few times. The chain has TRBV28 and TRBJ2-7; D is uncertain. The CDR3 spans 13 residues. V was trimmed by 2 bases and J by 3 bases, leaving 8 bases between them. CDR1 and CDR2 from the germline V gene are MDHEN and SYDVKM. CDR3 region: CASSLAVFYEQYF. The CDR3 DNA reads TGTGCCAGCAGTTTAGCGGTCTTCTACGAGCAGTACTTC.

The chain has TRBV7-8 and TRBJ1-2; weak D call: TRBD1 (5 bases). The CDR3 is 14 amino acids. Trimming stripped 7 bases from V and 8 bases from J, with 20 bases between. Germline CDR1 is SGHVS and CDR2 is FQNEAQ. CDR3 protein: CASTPEEGRVGYTF. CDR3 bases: TGTGCCAGCACGCCCGAAGAGGGGCGGGTAGGCTACACCTTC.

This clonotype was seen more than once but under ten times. CDR3 coding DNA: TGTGCCAGCAGTTACTCGATCCGGACACCCTATGGCTACACCTTC. This gives the protein CASSYSIRTPYGYTF. The chain couples TRBV6-5 to TRBJ1-2; D may be TRBD1 (5 bases). Trimming took 0 bases from V and 4 from J, leaving 12 bases between them. Germline V gene data show CDR1 as MNHEY and CDR2 as SVGAGI. The CDR3 has 15 residues.

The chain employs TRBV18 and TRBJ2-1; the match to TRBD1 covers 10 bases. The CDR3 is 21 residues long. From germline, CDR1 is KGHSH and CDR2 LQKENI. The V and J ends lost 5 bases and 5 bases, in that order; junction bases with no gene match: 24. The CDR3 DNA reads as TGTGCCAGCTCAACAGAAAGACCGGGACAGGGGCTCTTGCACTACCACAATGAGCAGTTCTTC. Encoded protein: CASSTERPGQGLLHYHNEQFF.

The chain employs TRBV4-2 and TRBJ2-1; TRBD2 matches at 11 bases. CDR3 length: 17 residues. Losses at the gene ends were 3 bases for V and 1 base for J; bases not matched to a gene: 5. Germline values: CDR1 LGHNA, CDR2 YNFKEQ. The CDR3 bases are TGTGCCAGCAGCCAGAAGACTAGCGGGGAATCCTACAATGAGCAGTTCTTC. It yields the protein CASSQKTSGESYNEQFF.

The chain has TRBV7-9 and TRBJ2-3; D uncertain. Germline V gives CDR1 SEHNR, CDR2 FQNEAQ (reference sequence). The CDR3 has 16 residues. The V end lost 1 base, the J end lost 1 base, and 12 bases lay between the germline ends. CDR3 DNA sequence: TGTGCCAGCAGCTTAGAGAGACAAGGCGGCACAGATACGCAGTATTTT. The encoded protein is CASSLERQGGTDTQYF.

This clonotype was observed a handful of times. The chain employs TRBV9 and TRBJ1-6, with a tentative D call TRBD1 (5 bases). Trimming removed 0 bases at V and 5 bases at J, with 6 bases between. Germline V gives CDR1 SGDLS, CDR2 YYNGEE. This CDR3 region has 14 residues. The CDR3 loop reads CASSVVGDNSPLHF. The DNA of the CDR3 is TGTGCCAGCAGCGTAGTAGGGGATAATTCACCCCTCCACTTT.

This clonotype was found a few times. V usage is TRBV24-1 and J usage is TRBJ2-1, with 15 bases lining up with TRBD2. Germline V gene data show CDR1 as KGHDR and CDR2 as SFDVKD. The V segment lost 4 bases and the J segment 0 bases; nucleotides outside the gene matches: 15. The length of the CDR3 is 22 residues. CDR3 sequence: CATSDQRRTSGRVQSSYNEQFF. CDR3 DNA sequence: TGTGCCACCAGTGACCAGAGAAGGACTAGCGGGAGGGTCCAGAGCTCCTACAATGAGCAGTTCTTC.

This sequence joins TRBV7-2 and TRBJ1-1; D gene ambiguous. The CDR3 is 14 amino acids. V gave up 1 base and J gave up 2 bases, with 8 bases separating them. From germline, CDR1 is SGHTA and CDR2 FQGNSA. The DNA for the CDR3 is TGTGCCAGCAGCTTAGATGGGATTAACACTGAAGCTTTCTTT. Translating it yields CASSLDGINTEAFF. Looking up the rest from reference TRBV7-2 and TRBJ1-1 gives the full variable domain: GAGVSQSPSNKVTEKGKDVELRCDPISGHTALYWYRQSLGQGLEFLIYFQGNSAPDKSGLPSDRFSAERTGGSVSTLTIQRTQQEDSAVYLCASSLDGINTEAFFGQGTRLTVV.